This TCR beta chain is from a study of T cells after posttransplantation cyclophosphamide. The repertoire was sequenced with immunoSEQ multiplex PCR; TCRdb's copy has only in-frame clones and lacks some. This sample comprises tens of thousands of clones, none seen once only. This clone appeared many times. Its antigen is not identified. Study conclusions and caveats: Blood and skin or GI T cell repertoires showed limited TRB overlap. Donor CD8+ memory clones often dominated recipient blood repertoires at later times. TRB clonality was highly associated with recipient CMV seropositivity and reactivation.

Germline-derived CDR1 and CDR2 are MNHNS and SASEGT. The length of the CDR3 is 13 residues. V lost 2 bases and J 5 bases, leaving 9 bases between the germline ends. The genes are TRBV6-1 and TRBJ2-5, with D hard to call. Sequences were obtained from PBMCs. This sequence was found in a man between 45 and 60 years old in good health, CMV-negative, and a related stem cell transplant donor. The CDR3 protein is CASSENTVETQYF. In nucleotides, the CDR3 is TGTGCCAGCAGTGAAAATACAGTTGAGACCCAGTACTTC.